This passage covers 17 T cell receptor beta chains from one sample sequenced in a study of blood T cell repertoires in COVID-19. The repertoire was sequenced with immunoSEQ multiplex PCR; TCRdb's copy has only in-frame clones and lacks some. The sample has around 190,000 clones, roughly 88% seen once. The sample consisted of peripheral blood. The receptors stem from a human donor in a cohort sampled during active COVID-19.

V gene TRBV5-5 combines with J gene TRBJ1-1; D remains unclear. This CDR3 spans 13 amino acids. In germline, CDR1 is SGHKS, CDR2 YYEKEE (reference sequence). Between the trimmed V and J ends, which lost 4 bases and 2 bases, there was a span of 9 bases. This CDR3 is CASSLRLNTEAFF. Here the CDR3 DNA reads TGTGCCAGCAGCCTAAGATTAAACACTGAAGCTTTCTTT.

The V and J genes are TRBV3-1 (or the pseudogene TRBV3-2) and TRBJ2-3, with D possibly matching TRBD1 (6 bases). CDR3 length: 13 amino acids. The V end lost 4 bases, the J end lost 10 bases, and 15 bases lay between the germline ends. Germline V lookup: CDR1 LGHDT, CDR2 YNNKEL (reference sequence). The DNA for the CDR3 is TGTGCCAGCAGCCCCAGCTCACAGGGAGCGCAGTATTTT. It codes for CASSPSSQGAQYF.

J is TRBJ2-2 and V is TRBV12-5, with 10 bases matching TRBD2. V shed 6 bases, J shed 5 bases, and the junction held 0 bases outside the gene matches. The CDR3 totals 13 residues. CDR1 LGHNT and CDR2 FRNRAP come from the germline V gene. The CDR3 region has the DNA TGTGCTAGTGGGACTAGCGGGACCGGGGAGCTGTTTTTT. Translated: CASGTSGTGELFF.

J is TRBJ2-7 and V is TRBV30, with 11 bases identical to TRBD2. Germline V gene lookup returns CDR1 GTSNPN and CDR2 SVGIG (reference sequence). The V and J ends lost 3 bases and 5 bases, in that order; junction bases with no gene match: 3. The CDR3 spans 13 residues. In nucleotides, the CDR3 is TGTGCCTGGAGACTAGCGGGAGCCCACGAGCAGTACTTC. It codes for CAWRLAGAHEQYF.

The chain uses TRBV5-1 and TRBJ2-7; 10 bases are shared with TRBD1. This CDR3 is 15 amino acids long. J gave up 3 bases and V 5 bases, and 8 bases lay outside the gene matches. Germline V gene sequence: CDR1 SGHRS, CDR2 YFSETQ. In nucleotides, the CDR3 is TGCGCCAGCAGGCCGACAGGGGGCGCATACTACGAGCAGTACTTC. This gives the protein CASRPTGGAYYEQYF.

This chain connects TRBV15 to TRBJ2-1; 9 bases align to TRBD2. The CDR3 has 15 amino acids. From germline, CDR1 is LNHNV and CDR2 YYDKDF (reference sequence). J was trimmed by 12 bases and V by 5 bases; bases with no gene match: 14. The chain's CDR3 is CATSRGGGWMGAQFF. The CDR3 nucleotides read TGTGCCACCAGCCGCGGGGGGGGTTGGATGGGTGCGCAGTTCTTC. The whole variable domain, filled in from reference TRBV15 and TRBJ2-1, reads DAMVIQNPRYQVTQFGKPVTLSCSQTLNHNVMYWYQQKSSQAPKLLFHYYDKDFNNEADTPDNFQSRRPNTSFCFLDIRSPGLGDTAMYLCATSRGGGWMGAQFFGPGTRLTVL.

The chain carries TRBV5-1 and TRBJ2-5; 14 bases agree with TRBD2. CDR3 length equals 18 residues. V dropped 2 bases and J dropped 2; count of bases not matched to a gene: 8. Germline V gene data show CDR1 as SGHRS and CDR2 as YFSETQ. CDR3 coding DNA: TGCGCCAGCAGCTTCCAGGGACTAGCGGGAGTGGGACAAGAGACCCAGTACTTC. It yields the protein CASSFQGLAGVGQETQYF.

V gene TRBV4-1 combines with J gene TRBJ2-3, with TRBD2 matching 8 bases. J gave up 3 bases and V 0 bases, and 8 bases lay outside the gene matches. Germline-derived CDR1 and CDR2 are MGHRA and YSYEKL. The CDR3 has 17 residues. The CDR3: CASSQDMVAGPTDTQYF. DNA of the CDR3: TGCGCCAGCAGCCAAGATATGGTAGCGGGACCTACAGATACGCAGTATTTT.

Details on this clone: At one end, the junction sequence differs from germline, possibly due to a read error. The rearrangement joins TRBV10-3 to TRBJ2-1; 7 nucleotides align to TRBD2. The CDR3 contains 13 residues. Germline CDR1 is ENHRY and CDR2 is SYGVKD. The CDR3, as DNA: TGTGCCATCAGGGCCCAGGAGGTGCGGGAGCAATTCTTC. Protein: CAIRAQEVREQFF.

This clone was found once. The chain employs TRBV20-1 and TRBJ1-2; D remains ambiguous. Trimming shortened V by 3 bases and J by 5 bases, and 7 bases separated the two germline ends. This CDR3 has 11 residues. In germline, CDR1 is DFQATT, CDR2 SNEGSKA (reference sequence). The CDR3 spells CSARADYGYTF. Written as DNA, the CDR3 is TGCAGTGCTAGGGCTGATTATGGCTACACCTTC.

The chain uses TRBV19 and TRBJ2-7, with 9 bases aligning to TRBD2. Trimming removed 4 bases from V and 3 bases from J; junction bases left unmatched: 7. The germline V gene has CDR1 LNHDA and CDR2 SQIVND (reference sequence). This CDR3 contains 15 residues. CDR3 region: CASSTTLAGIYEQYF. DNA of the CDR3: TGTGCCAGTAGTACCACTCTAGCGGGAATCTACGAGCAGTACTTC.

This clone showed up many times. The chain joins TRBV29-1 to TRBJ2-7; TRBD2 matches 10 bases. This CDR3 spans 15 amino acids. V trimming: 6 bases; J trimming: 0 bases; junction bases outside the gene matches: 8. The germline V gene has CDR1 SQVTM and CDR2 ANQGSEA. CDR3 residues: CSVAPGTSASYEQYF. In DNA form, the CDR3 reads TGCAGCGTCGCACCCGGGACTAGCGCCTCCTACGAGCAGTACTTC.

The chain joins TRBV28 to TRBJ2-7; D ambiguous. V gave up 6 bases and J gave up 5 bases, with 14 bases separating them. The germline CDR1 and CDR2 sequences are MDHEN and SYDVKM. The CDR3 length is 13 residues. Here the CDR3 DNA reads TGTGCCAGCAGCTTAAGCCTGAGGCACGAGCAGTACTTC. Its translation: CASSLSLRHEQYF.

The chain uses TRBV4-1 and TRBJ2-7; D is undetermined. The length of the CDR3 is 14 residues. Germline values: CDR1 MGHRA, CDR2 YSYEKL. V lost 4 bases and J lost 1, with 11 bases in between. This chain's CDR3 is CASSPLPTSYEQYF. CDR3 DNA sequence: TGCGCCAGCAGCCCCCTGCCTACTTCCTACGAGCAGTACTTC.

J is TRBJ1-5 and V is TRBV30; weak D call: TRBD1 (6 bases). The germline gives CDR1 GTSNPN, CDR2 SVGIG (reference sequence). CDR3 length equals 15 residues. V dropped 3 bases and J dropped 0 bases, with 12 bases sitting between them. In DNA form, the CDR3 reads TGTGCCTGGAGCGCCGGACAGACTAGCAATCAGCCCCAGCATTTT. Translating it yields CAWSAGQTSNQPQHF.

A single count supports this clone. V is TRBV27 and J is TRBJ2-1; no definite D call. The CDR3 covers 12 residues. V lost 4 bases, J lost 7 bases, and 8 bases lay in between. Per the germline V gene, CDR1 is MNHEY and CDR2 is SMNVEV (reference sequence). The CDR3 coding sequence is TGTGCCAGCAGTTCCCCTTTGAATGAGCAGTTCTTC. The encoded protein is CASSSPLNEQFF.

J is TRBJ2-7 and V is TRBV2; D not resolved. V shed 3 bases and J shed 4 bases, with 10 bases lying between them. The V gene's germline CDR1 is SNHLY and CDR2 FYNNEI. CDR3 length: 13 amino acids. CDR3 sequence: CASSDTSRYEQYF. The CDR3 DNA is TGTGCCAGCAGTGACACGTCTAGATACGAGCAGTACTTC.